The 30 T cell receptor beta chains presented below share a single source sample, sequenced in a study of early T cells in non-severe SARS-CoV-2 infection. TCRdb processed the 5' RACE reads anew with MiXCR; each CDR3 protein has one entry. The table includes 55,000 to 80,000 distinct CDR3 sequences, roughly 10% detected once. The sequencing used whole blood, collected at baseline. These receptors all come from an adult who was a healthcare worker with PCR-confirmed SARS-CoV-2 infection or an uninfected control (not recorded which).

The chain combines TRBV5-4 with TRBJ1-2; D might be TRBD1 (6 bases). Trimming took 0 bases from V and 5 from J, leaving 8 bases between them. CDR1 and CDR2 from the germline V gene are SGHNT and YYREEE (reference sequence). CDR3 length: 13 amino acids. Here the CDR3 reads CASSLDREYGYTF. Written as DNA, the CDR3 is TGTGCCAGCAGCTTGGACAGGGAATATGGCTACACCTTC.

In the case of this clonotype: Possible read error: a much larger clone is one base away. The chain joins TRBV5-1 to TRBJ2-7; a possible D gene is TRBD1 (6 bases). This CDR3 comprises 14 residues. Germline CDR1 SGHRS, CDR2 YFSETQ. CDR3 sequence: CASSLFQGPYGQYF. CDR3 coding DNA: TGCGCCAGCAGCTTGTTCCAGGGGCCCTACGGGCAGTACTTC.

This clonotype was observed many times. This chain links TRBV29-1 with TRBJ2-7, with D perhaps assigned TRBD1 or TRBD2 (5 bases each). Germline values: CDR1 SQVTM, CDR2 ANQGSEA. The V and J ends lost 2 bases and 2 bases respectively, with 13 bases between them. CDR3 length: 14 amino acids. The CDR3 coding sequence is TGCAGCGTTGAACTTCTCGGGGCAACCTACGAGCAGTACTTC. It codes for CSVELLGATYEQYF.

This clonotype has ten or more counts. The chain has TRBV20-1 and TRBJ2-7; 11 bases align to TRBD1. CDR1 DFQATT and CDR2 SNEGSKA come from the germline V gene (reference sequence). Trimming removed 2 bases from V and 3 bases from J; junction bases left unmatched: 6. The CDR3 spans 15 residues. The CDR3 nucleotides read TGCAGTGCTAGACAAGGGACAGGGGGACACTACGAGCAGTACTTC. Translating it yields CSARQGTGGHYEQYF.

This clonotype turned up a few times. The chain couples TRBV7-2 to TRBJ2-7; no clear D gene. The ends were cut back, 4 bases at V and 6 bases at J, with 13 bases in the middle. The CDR3 runs to 13 residues. Per the germline V gene, CDR1 is SGHTA and CDR2 is FQGNSA. CDR3 loop: CASSSTDGSEQYF. The CDR3 DNA reads TGTGCCAGCAGCTCTACGGACGGGTCCGAGCAGTACTTC.

The V gene is TRBV5-1, the J gene TRBJ2-1; 9 bases align to TRBD2. The CDR3 has 17 residues. The V segment lost 0 bases and the J segment 7 bases; nucleotides outside the gene matches: 11. Germline V lookup: CDR1 SGHRS, CDR2 YFSETQ. The CDR3 DNA reads TGCGCCAGCAGCTTGGGGACGCTAGCGGGACGGCCTAATGAGCAGTTCTTC. This gives the protein CASSLGTLAGRPNEQFF.

This clonotype was detected many times. This chain joins TRBV4-1 and TRBJ1-6; possible D gene TRBD1, 5 bases. The CDR3 length is 15 residues. V gave up 0 bases and J gave up 7 bases, with 10 bases separating them. CDR1 MGHRA and CDR2 YSYEKL come from the germline V gene. The CDR3 loop is CASSQDRWTNSPLHF. The CDR3 DNA follows: TGCGCCAGCAGCCAAGATCGGTGGACAAATTCACCCCTCCACTTT.

This clonotype was recorded a few times. V and J are TRBV18 and TRBJ1-1; possible D gene TRBD1, 6 bases. V gave up 6 bases and J gave up 1 base, with 12 bases separating them. CDR3 length equals 14 residues. Germline V lookup: CDR1 KGHSH, CDR2 LQKENI. The CDR3 nucleotides read TGTGCCAGCTCGCTGCAGGGGCAGAACACTGAAGCTTTCTTT. Its translation is CASSLQGQNTEAFF.

For the CDR3, the DNA is TGTGCCAGCAGCGGACGGACAGGGATCTCCTACGAGCAGTACTTC. It encodes CASSGRTGISYEQYF. The V gene is TRBV5-5, the J gene TRBJ2-7; TRBD1 matches 8 bases. Germline CDR1 reads SGHKS; CDR2 reads YYEKEE (reference sequence). The CDR3 sequence is 15 residues long. Unmatched junction bases numbered 6, after V lost 4 bases and J lost 0 bases.

Only a few counts were recorded for this clonotype. V is TRBV29-1 and J is TRBJ2-5; D perhaps matches TRBD2 (5 bases). Germline lookup yields CDR1 SQVTM and CDR2 ANQGSEA. This CDR3 is built from 12 residues. The ends were cut back, 3 bases at V and 4 bases at J, with 9 bases in the middle. The CDR3: CSVDAEGETQYF. CDR3 bases: TGCAGCGTTGATGCTGAGGGAGAGACCCAGTACTTC.

In its sample, this clonotype was seen a few times. The chain uses TRBV5-1 and TRBJ1-1; 11 bases agree with TRBD1. This CDR3 has 15 residues. The J segment lost 6 bases and the V segment lost 4 bases, leaving 8 bases of the junction unmatched. Germline loops: CDR1 SGHRS, CDR2 YFSETQ. CDR3 amino acids: CASSDKGQGASEAFF. CDR3 in DNA: TGCGCCAGCAGCGACAAAGGACAGGGGGCTTCTGAAGCTTTCTTT.

This clonotype was picked up many times. The chain couples TRBV12-3 or TRBV12-4 to TRBJ2-1; 10 bases are a match to TRBD1. Trimming removed 6 bases from V and 8 bases from J; junction bases left unmatched: 10. The CDR3 has 15 residues. CDR3 in DNA: TGTGCCAGCAGACTGGGACAGGGGAGGATGTATGAGCAGTTCTTC. This codes for CASRLGQGRMYEQFF.

This clonotype was found a few times. The chain is built from TRBV9 and TRBJ2-3, with D unclear. The CDR3 is 13 residues long. CDR1 and CDR2 from the germline V gene are SGDLS and YYNGEE. V was trimmed by 2 bases and J by 0 bases, leaving 4 bases between them. CDR3 protein: CASSVDSTDTQYF. The CDR3, as DNA: TGTGCCAGCAGCGTGGACAGCACAGATACGCAGTATTTT.

This clonotype was seen only a few times. V gene TRBV12-3 or TRBV12-4 combines with J gene TRBJ1-1; D may be TRBD1 (6 bases). CDR3 size: 11 residues. V was trimmed by 11 bases and J by 10 bases, leaving 17 bases between them. The CDR3 region has the DNA TGTGCCTCCGGCAGGGGCAGAGGAGCTTTCTTT. Encoded protein: CASGRGRGAFF.

This clonotype is deemed medium-sized (0.01 to 0.1%). This rearrangement joins TRBV4-1 to TRBJ2-3; D not certain. Trimming removed 3 bases from V and 2 bases from J, with 9 bases in between. CDR3 length equals 14 residues. CDR1 and CDR2 from the germline V gene are MGHRA and YSYEKL. The CDR3 sequence: CASSQYTDTDTQYF. The CDR3 DNA is TGCGCCAGCAGCCAGTATACTGACACAGATACGCAGTATTTT.

This sequence joins TRBV12-3 or TRBV12-4 and TRBJ2-4, with D possibly being TRBD1 (5 bases). Deletions cut 7 bases from V and 4 bases from J, with 17 bases between. The CDR3 spans 15 residues. The CDR3 bases are TGTGCCAGCACCACAGGAAGGGGAAGGAAAAACATTCAGTACTTC. Its translation is CASTTGRGRKNIQYF.

This clonotype was recorded many times. The V and J genes are TRBV12-3 or TRBV12-4 and TRBJ2-2; a possible D gene is TRBD1 (6 bases). The CDR3 sequence is 13 residues long. V lost 7 bases, J lost 6 bases, and 12 bases lay in between. CDR3 protein: CASNRQVAGELFF. In nucleotides, the CDR3 is TGTGCCAGCAATCGACAGGTCGCCGGGGAGCTGTTTTTT.

This chain joins TRBV5-4 and TRBJ2-5; D call uncertain. This CDR3 has 16 residues. Germline-derived CDR1 and CDR2 are SGHNT and YYREEE (reference sequence). The germline V and J ends were trimmed by 0 bases and 4 bases, with 16 bases remaining between them. In nucleotides, the CDR3 is TGTGCCAGCAGCTTGGGAGCTTCGGAAGACTTAGAGACCCAGTACTTC. As protein: CASSLGASEDLETQYF.

A remark on this clonotype: The junction shows a germline mismatch at one end, possibly a read error. The chain has TRBV5-4 and TRBJ2-2; D uncertain. Germline values: CDR1 SGHNT, CDR2 YYREEE (reference sequence). The CDR3 has 13 residues. CDR3 protein: CTSSLGPAGELFF. The CDR3 coding sequence is TGTACCAGCAGCTTGGGTCCGGCCGGGGAGCTGTTTTTT. The variable domain in full, completed from reference TRBV5-4 and TRBJ2-2, reads ETGVTQSPTHLIKTRGQQVTLRCSSQSGHNTVSWYQQALGQGPQFIFQYYREEENGRGNFPPRFSGLQFPNYSSELNVNALELDDSALYLCTSSLGPAGELFFGEGSRLTVL.

In this sample, this clonotype turned up many times. This chain joins TRBV18 and TRBJ2-7; 7 nucleotides match TRBD1. CDR3 length: 14 residues. Germline CDR1 and CDR2: KGHSH and LQKENI. Germline trimming cut 6 bases from V and 5 bases from J; bases unmatched to any gene: 10. The CDR3 spells CASSQAGTEDEQYF. The CDR3 DNA sequence: TGTGCCAGCTCTCAAGCCGGGACAGAGGACGAGCAGTACTTC.

This clonotype was seen a handful of times. V gene TRBV7-6 combines with J gene TRBJ2-1, with D perhaps matching TRBD1 (6 bases). Trimming took 1 base from V and 8 from J, leaving 12 bases between them. This CDR3 has 14 amino acids. In germline, CDR1 is SGHVS, CDR2 FNYEAQ. The CDR3 DNA sequence: TGTGCCAGCAGCTTAGAGCCAGGGGTCCATGAGCAGTTCTTC. The encoded protein is CASSLEPGVHEQFF.

This clonotype was counted only a few times. This chain joins TRBV14 and TRBJ1-1, with no clear D. This CDR3 comprises 13 residues. The germline gives CDR1 SGHDN, CDR2 FVKESK. V shed 6 bases and J shed 0 bases, with 8 bases lying between them. CDR3: CASSRTLNTEAFF. CDR3 in DNA: TGTGCCAGCAGTCGGACTCTGAACACTGAAGCTTTCTTT.

CDR3 amino acids: CASSVEFSGNTIYF. The CDR3 bases are TGTGCCAGCAGCGTAGAGTTTTCTGGAAACACCATATATTTT. The chain joins TRBV9 to TRBJ1-3; D is ambiguous. The CDR3 sequence is 14 residues long. Trimming removed 0 bases from V and 1 base from J, with 5 bases in between. CDR1 is SGDLS and CDR2 is YYNGEE in the germline V gene.

This clonotype showed up just a few times. The chain joins TRBV10-2 to TRBJ2-7, with TRBD1 identical over 7 bases. Germline V gives CDR1 WSHSY, CDR2 SAAADI. J lost 6 bases, V lost 6 bases, and 11 bases had no gene match. The CDR3 is 14 residues long. CDR3 in amino acids: CASSEDRASGEQYF. CDR3 bases: TGCGCCAGCAGCGAAGACAGGGCGTCGGGCGAGCAGTACTTC.

CDR3 sequence: CASSPTGASGGETQYF. CDR3 DNA sequence: TGTGCCAGCAGCCCCACCGGGGCTAGCGGTGGGGAGACCCAGTACTTC. V and J are TRBV11-3 and TRBJ2-5; 7 nucleotides align to TRBD2. The V gene's germline CDR1 is SGHNT and CDR2 YENEEA. The V gene end was trimmed by 5 bases and the J gene end by 5 bases; junction bases not matched to a gene: 14. The CDR3 is 16 residues long.

V usage is TRBV7-2 and J usage is TRBJ1-2, with 7 bases that match TRBD1. Trimming at V came to 4 bases and at J to 4 bases, leaving 6 bases not matched to a gene. The CDR3 covers 14 residues. Germline V CDR1 and CDR2: SGHTA, FQGNSA. The CDR3 loop is CASSSQTGPYGYTF. The CDR3 DNA sequence: TGTGCCAGCAGCTCACAGACAGGGCCCTATGGCTACACCTTC.

There are many counts of this clonotype. This rearrangement joins TRBV19 to TRBJ2-7; 9 bases match TRBD1. With 5 bases clipped from V and 6 bases from J, the junction kept 11 bases outside the gene matches. CDR3 length: 15 amino acids. CDR1 is LNHDA, CDR2 SQIVND, per germline (reference sequence). The CDR3 loop reads CASSPSGTGSFEQYF. The CDR3 coding sequence is TGTGCCAGTAGTCCGTCCGGGACAGGGTCTTTCGAGCAGTACTTC.

V gene TRBV29-1 combines with J gene TRBJ2-7, with 8 bases lining up with TRBD1. CDR3 length: 14 residues. V gave up 2 bases and J gave up 7 bases; unmatched junction bases: 10. CDR1 is SQVTM, CDR2 ANQGSEA, per germline. In DNA form, the CDR3 reads TGCAGCGTTGAAACCGGGACAGGCACAGGGGAGCAGTACTTC. Translation gives CSVETGTGTGEQYF.

This clonotype has only a few counts. The chain is built from TRBV11-2 and TRBJ2-5; D might be TRBD2 (5 bases). This CDR3 comprises 14 residues. Trimming removed 3 bases at V and 5 bases at J, with 13 bases between. The germline gives CDR1 SGHAT, CDR2 FQNNGV. CDR3 in amino acids: CASSFWTRAETQYF. The CDR3 coding sequence is TGTGCCAGCAGCTTCTGGACTCGGGCTGAGACCCAGTACTTC.

The chain recombines TRBV20-1 with TRBJ2-1; 9 nucleotides agree with TRBD2. Trimming cost V 4 bases and J 2 bases; bases outside gene matches: 3. Germline values: CDR1 DFQATT, CDR2 SNEGSKA (reference sequence). The CDR3 totals 14 residues. CDR3 nucleotides: TGCAGTGCTACTAGCGGGATAACCTACAATGAGCAGTTCTTC. Protein sequence: CSATSGITYNEQFF.